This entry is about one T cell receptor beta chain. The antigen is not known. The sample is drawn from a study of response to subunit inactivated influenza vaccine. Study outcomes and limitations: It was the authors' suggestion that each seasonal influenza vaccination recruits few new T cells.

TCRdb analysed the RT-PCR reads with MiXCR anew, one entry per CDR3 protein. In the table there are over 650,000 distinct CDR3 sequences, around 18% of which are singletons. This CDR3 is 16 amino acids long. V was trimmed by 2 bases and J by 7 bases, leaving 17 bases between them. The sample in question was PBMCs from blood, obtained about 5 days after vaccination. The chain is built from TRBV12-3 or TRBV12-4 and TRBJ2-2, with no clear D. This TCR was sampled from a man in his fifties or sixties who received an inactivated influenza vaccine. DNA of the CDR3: TGTGCCAGCAGTTTAATGAGGCCCGTGCTAGGCGGGGAGCTGTTTTTT. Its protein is CASSLMRPVLGGELFF.